Detailed here is one T cell receptor beta chain. The data stem from a study of blood T cell repertoires in COVID-19. Study summary: Some COVID-19 samples were acute and others convalescent; all came from the United States, Italy and Spain. From T cells, B-cell-depleted T cells, or PBMCs came the material, which was cDNA or gDNA.

The CDR3 runs 17 residues. With 4 bases removed from V and 7 bases from J, the gap between germline ends came to 23 bases. The protocol was immunoSEQ multiplex PCR, while the TCRdb copy is restricted to in-frame clones and leaves out a portion. The sample lists some 120,000 clones, about 89% occurring once. The sequenced sample consisted of peripheral blood. The clonotype originates from a woman between 55 and 75 years old with acute or convalescent COVID-19. This rearrangement joins TRBV6-7 to TRBJ1-5; no clear D gene. TRBV6-7 qualifies as an ORF whose function is uncertain. The CDR3 region is CASSSFRCVGQRQPQHF. The CDR3 region has the DNA TGTGCCAGCAGTTCCTTTCGCTGCGTAGGCCAGCGGCAGCCCCAGCATTTT.